This is a list of T cell receptor beta chains from one sample in a study of T cells in Graves' hyperthyroidism and ophthalmopathy. Via MiXCR, TCRdb re-called the multiplex PCR reads, giving one row per CDR3 protein. The sample has almost 600,000 distinct CDR3 sequences; approximately 15% are singletons. The material sequenced was blood. The receptors here all came from a woman aged 25 to 45 with Graves' hyperthyroidism that later progressed to Graves' ophthalmopathy. Both conserved end residues are part of each CDR3. Fields, in order: clone size, J gene, V gene, CDR3 length, D gene, CDR3 protein, CDR3 DNA. D genes are given only for firm matches. Where a row states a size, it is once, few, many or the class of an expanded clone; other rows omit it.

few TRBJ2-7 TRBV11-2 17 NA CASSLGSIRQEGHEQYF TGTGCCAGCAGCTTAGGGTCCATACGACAGGAAGGTCACGAGCAGTACTTC
few TRBJ2-7 TRBV30 12 NA CAWSVGRYEQYF TGTGCCTGGAGTGTGGGCCGCTACGAGCAGTACTTC
few TRBJ2-7 TRBV9 15 TRBD1 CASSAEDRGTYEQYF TGTGCCAGCAGCGCCGAAGACAGGGGGACCTACGAGCAGTACTTC
many TRBJ2-1 TRBV20-1 15 TRBD2 CSASSGSVSYNEQFF TGCAGTGCTTCTAGCGGGAGTGTCTCCTACAATGAGCAGTTCTTC
many TRBJ1-1 TRBV27 13 NA CASTPSEGYRAFF TGTGCCAGCACTCCATCGGAAGGGTATCGCGCTTTCTTT
few TRBJ1-6 TRBV4-2 16 TRBD1 CASSPAGQGENSPLHF TGTGCCAGCAGCCCTGCGGGACAGGGCGAGAATTCACCCCTCCACTTT
many TRBJ2-1 TRBV29-1 14 NA CSGGRSGDYNEQFF TGCAGCGGGGGGCGAAGCGGTGACTACAATGAGCAGTTCTTC
NA TRBJ1-5 TRBV20-1 17 NA CSARVLAPGRSNQPQHF TGCAGTGCTAGAGTCCTTGCACCGGGCCGATCAAATCAGCCCCAGCATTTT
many TRBJ2-7 TRBV6-2/TRBV6-3 13 TRBD1 CASSYGTGYEQYF TGTGCCAGCAGTTACGGGACAGGGTACGAGCAGTACTTC
many TRBJ1-4 TRBV6-5 14 NA CASSYSQGREKLFF TGTGCCAGCAGTTACTCCCAGGGGAGGGAAAAACTGTTTTTT
many TRBJ2-1 TRBV7-9 15 NA CASSPLGPGGNEQFF TGTGCCAGCAGCCCACTAGGTCCCGGGGGCAATGAGCAGTTCTTC
many TRBJ2-7 TRBV6-1 11 NA CATGRINEQYF TGTGCCACAGGACGGATCAACGAGCAGTACTTC
many TRBJ2-7 TRBV10-3 12 TRBD1 CAIGDRVWEQYF TGTGCCATCGGGGACAGGGTGTGGGAGCAGTACTTC
many TRBJ2-2 TRBV30 14 NA CAWSESSGGGELFF TGTGCCTGGAGTGAGAGTTCCGGGGGCGGGGAGCTGTTTTTT
few TRBJ2-5 TRBV6-5 16 TRBD1 CASSYSGTGGRETQYF TGTGCCAGCAGTTACTCCGGCACAGGGGGCAGGGAGACCCAGTACTTC
many TRBJ2-6 TRBV29-1 18 NA CSVEDTGQTLSGANVLTF TGCAGCGTTGAAGATACAGGACAGACGCTCTCTGGGGCCAACGTCCTGACTTTC
many TRBJ1-2 TRBV12-3/TRBV12-4 11 NA CASSFTGRITF TGTGCCAGCAGTTTTACGGGGCGGATCACCTTC
many TRBJ1-3 TRBV11-2 17 NA CASSLPTGTRGTNTIYF TGTGCCAGCAGCTTACCGACCGGGACAAGGGGTACAAACACCATATATTTT
NA TRBJ2-2 TRBV5-1 14 NA CASSLRMEAGELFF TGCGCCAGCAGCTTGAGAATGGAGGCCGGGGAGCTGTTTTTT
NA TRBJ2-7 TRBV20-1 14 NA CSARPRQASYEQYF TGCAGTGCTAGACCTCGACAGGCGAGCTACGAGCAGTACTTC
many TRBJ2-3 TRBV20-1 13 NA CSASNPGPDTQYF TGCAGTGCTAGTAACCCGGGTCCAGATACGCAGTATTTT
many TRBJ2-3 TRBV9 17 NA CASSISAGEVLTDTQYF TGTGCCAGCAGCATTTCCGCGGGTGAGGTGTTAACAGATACGCAGTATTTT
many TRBJ2-1 TRBV10-3 12 NA CAISVSAGEQFF TGTGCCATCAGTGTGTCAGCCGGTGAGCAGTTCTTC
few TRBJ2-1 TRBV3-1 16 NA CASSQEAAHFYNEQFF TGTGCCAGCAGCCAAGAAGCGGCGCATTTCTACAATGAGCAGTTCTTC
many TRBJ1-1 TRBV3-1 13 NA CASSLNSATEAFF TGTGCCAGCAGCCTAAACAGTGCGACTGAAGCTTTCTTT
few TRBJ1-1 TRBV7-9 17 NA CASSPMGGGRGGTEAFF TGTGCCAGCAGCCCGATGGGAGGGGGGCGAGGCGGCACTGAAGCTTTCTTT
NA TRBJ2-7 TRBV5-1 14 NA CASSSNREGNEQYF TGCGCCAGCAGCTCAAACAGGGAGGGAAACGAGCAGTACTTC
many TRBJ1-2 TRBV28 13 NA CASTLTQGTGYTF TGTGCCAGCACCCTAACACAGGGAACTGGCTACACCTTC
many TRBJ2-3 TRBV12-3/TRBV12-4 15 NA CASSLAGQSTDTQYF TGTGCCAGCAGTTTAGCGGGCCAAAGCACAGATACGCAGTATTTT
NA TRBJ2-7 TRBV7-9 13 NA CASSSSGTSEQYF TGTGCCAGCAGCTCTTCCGGGACAAGCGAGCAGTACTTC
many TRBJ2-6 TRBV29-1 14 NA CSVDGQSGANVLTF TGCAGCGTTGACGGACAGTCTGGGGCCAACGTCCTGACTTTC
NA TRBJ1-1 TRBV5-1 16 NA CASSLDGGAMNTEAFF TGCGCCAGCAGCTTGGACGGGGGCGCGATGAACACTGAAGCTTTCTTT
many TRBJ2-1 TRBV19 14 NA CASTSLSSYNEQFF TGTGCCAGTACGTCCCTGAGCTCCTACAATGAGCAGTTCTTC
many TRBJ2-7 TRBV19 15 TRBD1 CASSIGQGASYEQYF TGTGCCAGTAGTATCGGACAGGGGGCTTCATACGAGCAGTACTTC
many TRBJ1-2 TRBV29-1 14 TRBD1 CSVGMTGGNYGYTF TGCAGCGTTGGAATGACAGGGGGCAACTATGGCTACACCTTC
many TRBJ2-3 TRBV20-1 12 TRBD2 CSGEREADTQYF TGCAGTGGGGAGCGGGAGGCAGATACGCAGTATTTT
few TRBJ2-1 TRBV12-5 17 NA CASGLVPRSIAYNEQFF TGTGCTAGTGGTTTGGTACCGAGGTCGATCGCCTACAATGAGCAGTTCTTC
many TRBJ1-2 TRBV20-1 14 NA CSARDGGAARGYTF TGCAGTGCTAGAGATGGAGGGGCCGCGAGGGGCTACACCTTC
NA TRBJ1-4 TRBV4-1 14 NA CASSHNRIGEKLFF TGCGCCAGCAGCCACAACCGGATAGGAGAAAAACTGTTTTTT
many TRBJ2-1 TRBV12-5 17 TRBD2 CASGLVRTGGSYNEQFF TGTGCTAGTGGTTTGGTCCGCACGGGAGGCTCCTACAATGAGCAGTTCTTC
many TRBJ1-2 TRBV9 13 TRBD1 CASSGTGAYGYTF TGTGCCAGCAGTGGGACAGGGGCGTATGGCTACACCTTC
many TRBJ2-2 TRBV2 16 TRBD2 CASSPPPSGRTGELFF TGTGCCAGCAGTCCCCCTCCTAGCGGGAGGACCGGGGAGCTGTTTTTT
many TRBJ1-6 TRBV7-8 15 NA CASSFGGPTESPLHF TGTGCCAGCAGCTTTGGGGGACCTACTGAATCACCCCTCCACTTT
many TRBJ1-1 TRBV5-1 15 NA CASSFQPGENTEAFF TGCGCCAGCAGCTTCCAGCCAGGGGAAAACACTGAAGCTTTCTTT
many TRBJ2-1 TRBV6-1 15 NA CVSAEGEGSYNEQFF TGTGTCTCGGCGGAGGGAGAAGGCTCCTACAATGAGCAGTTCTTC
NA TRBJ2-3 TRBV3-1 16 TRBD2 CASSQGSGGVTDTQYF TGTGCCAGCAGCCAAGGTTCGGGAGGTGTCACAGATACGCAGTATTTT
many TRBJ2-2 TRBV7-2 14 NA CASSSPWGTGELFF TGTGCCAGCAGCTCACCGTGGGGGACCGGGGAGCTGTTTTTT
NA TRBJ2-1 TRBV12-5 17 NA CASGLGLAYSSYNEQFF TGTGCTAGTGGTTTGGGCCTAGCGTATAGCTCCTACAATGAGCAGTTCTTC